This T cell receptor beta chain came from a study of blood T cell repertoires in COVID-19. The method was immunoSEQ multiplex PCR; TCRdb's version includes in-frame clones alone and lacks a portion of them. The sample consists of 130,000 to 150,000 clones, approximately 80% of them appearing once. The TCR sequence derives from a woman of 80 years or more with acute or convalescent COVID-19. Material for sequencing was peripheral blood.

DNA for the CDR3: TGTGCCAGCAGCTTGGCCCCCCTCAGCTCCTACAATGAGCAGTTCTTC. Amino acid sequence: CASSLAPLSSYNEQFF. The chain employs TRBV5-5 and TRBJ2-1, with D hard to call. The CDR3 is 16 amino acids. CDR1 and CDR2 from the germline V gene are SGHKS and YYEKEE (reference sequence). Trimming removed 0 bases at V and 0 bases at J, with 10 bases between. The full variable domain, its missing parts supplied by reference TRBV5-5 and TRBJ2-1, is DAGVTQSPTHLIKTRGQQVTLRCSPISGHKSVSWYQQVLGQGPQFIFQYYEKEERGRGNFPDRFSARQFPNYSSELNVNALLLGDSALYLCASSLAPLSSYNEQFFGPGTRLTVL.